The text below deals with one T cell receptor (beta chain). These data are taken from a study of blood T cell repertoires in COVID-19. Study summary: COVID-19 samples collected from the United States, Italy and Spain covered acute and convalescent phases.

Original data processing: Amplifying reference gene primers gave estimates of nucleated cell counts. Only in-frame clones appear in the TCRdb table, and some are missing; sequencing was by immunoSEQ multiplex PCR. V, J and clone size are taken as reported in that table, and D and trimming were inferred from the DNA itself. The repertoire holds approximately 180,000 clones, with 75% to 80% as singletons. V shed 6 bases and J 1 base; nucleotides not matched to a gene: 5. This CDR3 is built from 15 residues. Germline CDR1 MNHEY, CDR2 SMNVEV (reference sequence). This sequence originates from an older woman with acute or convalescent COVID-19. Sample: peripheral blood. The chain links TRBV27 to TRBJ2-3, with 9 positions matching TRBD2. The CDR3 DNA reads as TGTGCCAGCAGCCTTGCTAGCGGGGGCACAGATACGCAGTATTTT. It codes for CASSLASGGTDTQYF.